The 13 T cell receptor beta chains presented below share a single source sample, sequenced in a study of T cells after yellow fever vaccination. TCRdb passed the 5' RACE reads through MiXCR, listing each CDR3 protein once. The sample consists of about 300,000 distinct CDR3 sequences, roughly 9% of them appearing once. The sample was CD4+ T cells sorted from PBMCs, taken 5 days after the yellow fever booster vaccination. The receptors shown here come from a young man who received the YFV17D yellow fever vaccine.

The J gene is TRBJ2-7, the V gene TRBV3-1, with TRBD1 matching over 7 bases. The CDR3 spans 15 residues. J gave up 2 bases and V 1 base, and 5 bases lay outside the gene matches. CDR1 and CDR2 (germline): LGHDT, YNNKEL (reference sequence). CDR3 amino acids: CASSQGPGTAYEQYV. The CDR3 nucleotides are TGTGCCAGCAGCCAAGGCCCTGGGACAGCCTACGAGCAGTACGTC.

In its sample, this clonotype was seen a few times. This chain uses TRBV6-2 or TRBV6-3 with TRBJ1-2, with 7 bases lining up with TRBD1. The CDR3 runs 15 residues. CDR1 is MNHEY, CDR2 SVGEGT, per germline. The ends lost 5 bases at V and 5 bases at J; junction bases unmatched: 11. The CDR3 reads CASSHRDSVVYGYTF. The CDR3 nucleotides read TGTGCCAGCAGTCACCGGGACAGCGTGGTGTATGGCTACACCTTC.

The J gene is TRBJ2-2, the V gene TRBV5-1, with D tentatively TRBD1 or TRBD2 (6 bases each). The germline V gene has CDR1 SGHRS and CDR2 YFSETQ. Trimming removed 4 bases at V and 6 bases at J, with 19 bases between. The CDR3 sequence is 16 residues long. The CDR3 loop is CASSPRGPLGAGELFF. As DNA, the CDR3 is TGCGCCAGCAGCCCCCGGGGGCCCCTTGGGGCCGGGGAGCTGTTTTTT. Variable domain in full (rest from reference TRBV5-1 and TRBJ2-2): KAGVTQTPRYLIKTRGQQVTLSCSPISGHRSVSWYQQTPGQGLQFLFEYFSETQRNKGNFPGRFSGRQFSNSRSEMNVSTLELGDSALYLCASSPRGPLGAGELFFGEGSRLTVL.

This clonotype was picked up many times. The chain recombines TRBV12-3 or TRBV12-4 with TRBJ1-1; D uncertain. V was shortened by 5 bases and J by 1 base, with 20 bases between the two germline ends. The CDR3 loop spans 17 amino acids. The CDR3 coding sequence is TGTGCCAGCAGTCCCACGGGAGTGTACAGAACGAACACTGAAGCTTTCTTT. Amino acid sequence: CASSPTGVYRTNTEAFF.

The sample holds many counts of this clonotype. The chain combines TRBV4-3 with TRBJ1-5; D remains unclear. V was trimmed by 0 bases and J by 0 bases, leaving 9 bases between them. This CDR3 spans 16 amino acids. Germline V CDR1 and CDR2: LGHNA, YSLEER. The CDR3 loop is CASSQDFSYSNQPQHF. CDR3 nucleotides: TGCGCCAGCAGCCAAGATTTTAGTTATAGCAATCAGCCCCAGCATTTT.

This clonotype showed up just a few times. The chain carries TRBV20-1 and TRBJ2-3; 12 bases are a match to TRBD2. This CDR3 region has 15 residues. In germline, CDR1 is DFQATT, CDR2 SNEGSKA (reference sequence). The V and J ends lost 3 bases and 3 bases, in that order; junction bases with no gene match: 4. In DNA form, the CDR3 reads TGCAGTGCTAGGACTAGCGGGGGAGCTACAGATACGCAGTATTTT. This codes for CSARTSGGATDTQYF.

This clonotype was seen a few times. J is TRBJ1-2 and V is TRBV7-9; no clear D. CDR3 length equals 14 residues. V lost 5 bases and J 5 bases, leaving 15 bases between the germline ends. CDR1 is SEHNR and CDR2 is FQNEAQ in the germline V gene (reference sequence). CDR3 coding DNA: TGTGCCAGCAGCCAGGCAGGTTTTAATTATGGCTACACCTTC. Translation gives CASSQAGFNYGYTF.

In its sample, this clonotype was seen a few times. At one end, the junction sequence differs from germline, possibly due to a read error. The CDR3 DNA sequence: TGTGCTAGCAGCCCCCCGGGACTAGGGAGTGAGACCCAGTACTTC. Translating it yields CASSPPGLGSETQYF. The chain joins TRBV7-7 to TRBJ2-5, with 8 bases aligning to TRBD2. CDR1 SSHAT and CDR2 FNYEAQ come from the germline V gene (reference sequence). The CDR3 consists of 15 residues. Variable domain in full (rest from reference TRBV7-7 and TRBJ2-5): GAGVSQSPRYKVTKRGQDVTLRCDPISSHATLYWYQQALGQGPEFLTYFNYEAQPDKSGLPSDRFSAERPEGSISTLTIQRTEQRDSAMYRCASSPPGLGSETQYFGPGTRLLVL.

The chain recombines TRBV6-6 with TRBJ1-2; TRBD1 matches at 7 bases. The CDR3 is 14 residues long. In germline, CDR1 is MNHNY, CDR2 SVGAGI (reference sequence). V lost 6 bases to trimming and J lost 4 bases; unmatched junction nucleotides: 8. The chain's CDR3 is CASRVAGTAYGYTF. The CDR3 coding sequence is TGTGCCAGCAGAGTAGCCGGGACAGCCTATGGCTACACCTTC.

The sample holds many counts of this clonotype. The chain combines TRBV5-1 with TRBJ2-3, with D maybe TRBD1 (5 bases). CDR3 length: 15 residues. Trimming took 2 bases from V and 3 from J, leaving 13 bases between them. Germline V gene sequence: CDR1 SGHRS, CDR2 YFSETQ. The CDR3 coding sequence is TGCGCCAGCAGCTTAACCGGCCAGGGTACAGATACGCAGTATTTT. Residues: CASSLTGQGTDTQYF.

This clonotype was seen many times. V usage is TRBV4-2 and J usage is TRBJ2-1, with unresolved D. There are 14 residues in the CDR3. Germline loops: CDR1 LGHNA, CDR2 YNFKEQ. Trimming removed 1 base at V and 5 bases at J, with 9 bases between. The DNA of the CDR3 is TGTGCCAGCAGCCAAGGCGATAGAAACAATGAGCAGTTCTTC. Protein product: CASSQGDRNNEQFF.

This clonotype was seen many times. The V call is TRBV18, the J call TRBJ2-7, with TRBD1 matching over 11 bases. CDR1 is KGHSH and CDR2 is LQKENI in the germline V gene. The V gene end was trimmed by 5 bases and the J gene end by 5 bases; junction bases not matched to a gene: 8. The CDR3 runs 15 residues. In nucleotides, the CDR3 is TGTGCCAGCTCAAAATGGGGACAGGGGGAGAACGAGCAGTACTTC. This translates into CASSKWGQGENEQYF.

In this sample, this clonotype turned up a few times. This chain connects TRBV7-2 to TRBJ1-2; D gene ambiguous. Germline assignment: CDR1 SGHTA and CDR2 FQGNSA. The CDR3 covers 14 residues. V was pared by 5 bases and J by 6 bases, with 16 bases between. CDR3 sequence: CASSQYAGLNGYTF. The CDR3 DNA reads as TGTGCCAGCAGCCAGTACGCAGGTCTGAATGGCTACACCTTC.